The source of this TCR beta chain is a study of human T cells and chemical hapten exposure. On the study more broadly: Subjects had 2% DPC placed on approximately 2 cm by approximately 2 cm of upper inner arm skin for sensitization. Alopecia areata, totalis or universalis affected patients, mainly female. TCR yield per sample varied, mainly due to pooled library volumes.

This clonotype was observed a few times. This CDR3 region has 13 residues. Germline V gives CDR1 SGDLS, CDR2 YYNGEE. V was pared by 0 bases and J by 7 bases, with 5 bases between. TCRdb re-called the RACE reads through MiXCR, storing one row per CDR3 protein. Of just over 350,000 distinct CDR3 sequences in the sample, roughly 6% were seen once. Time point meaning: patch test 2, 6 weeks after DPC sensitization. Treatment specified: therapeutic diphenylcyclopropenone sensitization with weekly scalp DPC. Investigators collected blood before applying each patch test. V usage is TRBV9 and J usage is TRBJ1-6; D ambiguous. Material: whole blood, obtained in connection with sensitization to the hapten diphenylcyclopropenone (DPC). The receptor comes from a young woman with alopecia areata. Some clones in this sample may be carry-over from other donors' samples. The CDR3 reads CASSVEGNSPLHF. The CDR3 coding sequence is TGTGCCAGCAGCGTAGAAGGGAATTCACCCCTCCACTTT.